The sequence of this T cell receptor (beta chain) was determined in a study of T-cell reconstitution after alpha-beta-depleted transplantation in children. The CDR3 is 13 amino acids. Trimming removed 2 bases from V and 2 bases from J, with 7 bases in between. Germline values: CDR1 SEHNR, CDR2 FQNEAQ (reference sequence). In its sample, this clonotype was seen many times. The antigen is unknown. Findings and caveats of the study: Diversity of TCRbeta at day 60 was high in some patients, arising from surviving recipient T cells and thymic progenitors.

A library of TCRbeta sequences, prepared with unique molecular identifiers, was generated. TCRdb independently ran MiXCR on the PCR reads; one entry per CDR3 protein. This sample yields some 200,000 distinct CDR3 sequences, of which about 6.6% are seen a single time; more than 5.5% belongs to the top ten. This TCR derives from a boy aged 2 to 9 with acute lymphoblastic leukemia, due to receive a stem cell transplant. The chain carries TRBV7-9 and TRBJ2-7; D ambiguous. The starting material was PBMCs, obtained before TCRalphabeta/CD19-depleted stem cell transplant. The CDR3 nucleotides read TGTGCCAGCAGCTTACAGAGCGCCTACGAGCAGTACTTC. Protein product: CASSLQSAYEQYF.